One sample yielded the 3 T cell receptor beta chains listed below, sequenced in a study of blood T cell repertoires in COVID-19. Sequencing was performed with immunoSEQ multiplex PCR; in TCRdb, only in-frame clones are kept and a portion is missing. The data hold 240,000 or so clones, with 82% observed a single time. The sample was peripheral blood. These receptor sequences come from a woman aged 80 or over with acute or convalescent COVID-19.

This clone showed up just a few times. This chain uses TRBV7-3 with TRBJ2-3; D perhaps matches TRBD1 (6 bases). The length of the CDR3 is 14 residues. Germline CDR1 is SGHTA and CDR2 is FQGTGA. V shed 1 base and J shed 6 bases, with 11 bases lying between them. The CDR3 region has the DNA TGTGCCAGCAGCTTAAGGGACACAGGGGATACGCAGTATTTT. Protein: CASSLRDTGDTQYF.

V is TRBV7-2 and J is TRBJ1-1, with TRBD1 identical over 8 bases. This CDR3 region has 15 residues. In germline, CDR1 is SGHTA, CDR2 FQGNSA. V trimming: 2 bases; J trimming: 5 bases; junction bases outside the gene matches: 7. The CDR3 nucleotides read TGTGCCAGCAGCTTAACGGACAGGGTGGGAACTGAAGCTTTCTTT. This codes for CASSLTDRVGTEAFF.

The rearrangement joins TRBV19 to TRBJ1-5, with D perhaps TRBD1 (5 bases). V lost 5 bases and J 5 bases, leaving 19 bases between the germline ends. The germline CDR1 and CDR2 sequences are LNHDA and SQIVND (reference sequence). CDR3 length equals 16 residues. As DNA, the CDR3 is TGTGCCAGTAGTTCCCAGGGTCCCCACGCGGATCAGCCCCAGCATTTT. Protein product: CASSSQGPHADQPQHF.